This TCR beta chain was captured by sequencing in a study of human T cells and chemical hapten exposure. TCRdb reprocessed the RACE reads with MiXCR, giving one entry per CDR3 protein. The sample gives 200,000 to 300,000 distinct CDR3 sequences, about 9% of which show up once; about 2.1% is in the top ten. This CDR3 is built from 12 residues. Per the germline V gene, CDR1 is MNHNY and CDR2 is SVGAGI (reference sequence). The V end was cut by 6 bases, the J end by 5 bases, with 11 bases between. Broader study findings: Donors had alopecia, so their immune response may differ from healthy people's. PT1 expanded TCR counts and patch test score were linked, and their correlation was positive.

Described time point: pre-sensitization, week 0. Sample treatment: therapeutic diphenylcyclopropenone sensitization with weekly scalp DPC. This clonotype was recorded at least ten times. Its antigen is not identified. The V and J genes are TRBV6-6 and TRBJ2-7; D is ambiguous. The starting material was whole blood, obtained in connection with sensitization to the hapten diphenylcyclopropenone (DPC). This receptor was identified in a woman between 40 and 55 years old with alopecia areata. Some clones in this sample may be carry-over from other donors' samples. As DNA, the CDR3 is TGTGCCAGCAGGCCCGGATCGGACGAGCAGTACTTC. This translates into CASRPGSDEQYF.